One and the same sample provided the 7 T cell receptor beta chains below, sequenced in a study of Graves' ophthalmopathy and Graves' hyperthyroidism. RNA served as the template for amplifying TCR beta CDR3 regions. In the first round, RT-PCR was carried out with HTBI primers, and a multiplex PCR formed the second round. Via MiXCR, TCRdb re-called the multiplex PCR reads, giving one row per CDR3 protein. The sample records some 750,000 distinct CDR3 sequences, 40% being singletons. Sequencing used peripheral blood. The receptors originated from an adult man with Graves' ophthalmopathy.

This chain joins TRBV19 and TRBJ1-2; D might be TRBD1 (5 bases). The CDR3 length is 14 residues. Germline V gives CDR1 LNHDA, CDR2 SQIVND (reference sequence). Trimming took 6 bases from V and 0 from J, leaving 11 bases between them. CDR3: CASRKQVTNYGYTF. The DNA for the CDR3 is TGTGCCAGTAGGAAACAGGTTACTAACTATGGCTACACCTTC.

The chain combines TRBV4-2 with TRBJ1-2; D is unclear. The V end lost 5 bases, the J end lost 4 bases, and 11 bases lay between the germline ends. CDR3 length: 13 residues. Germline V gene lookup returns CDR1 LGHNA and CDR2 YNFKEQ. The CDR3 nucleotides are TGTGCCAGCAGCTTAGGCAGTCTCTATGGCTACACCTTC. This codes for CASSLGSLYGYTF.

V gene TRBV20-1 combines with J gene TRBJ1-2; tentative D call: TRBD1 (5 bases). Per germline, CDR1 DFQATT and CDR2 SNEGSKA (reference sequence). The CDR3 spans 14 residues. The V end was cut by 0 bases, the J end by 8 bases, with 16 bases between. The CDR3 loop is CSARDPGSGQGYTF. The CDR3 DNA sequence: TGCAGTGCTAGAGATCCTGGGTCAGGGCAAGGCTACACCTTC.

This clonotype was detected many times. CDR3: CASSGPSQARTEAFF. The CDR3 DNA sequence: TGTGCCAGCAGTGGCCCGTCGCAGGCTCGGACTGAAGCTTTCTTT. The chain recombines TRBV2 with TRBJ1-1; D unclear. The CDR3 has 15 residues. V gave up 4 bases and J gave up 5 bases, with 17 bases separating them. The germline CDR1 and CDR2 sequences are SNHLY and FYNNEI. The whole variable domain, filled in from reference TRBV2 and TRBJ1-1, reads EPEVTQTPSHQVTQMGQEVILRCVPISNHLYFYWYRQILGQKVEFLVSFYNNEISEKSEIFDDQFSVERPDGSNFTLKIRSTKLEDSAMYFCASSGPSQARTEAFFGQGTRLTVV.

This clonotype was picked up a small number of times. The chain uses TRBV5-8 and TRBJ1-2; 8 nucleotides align to TRBD1. After removal of 3 bases from V and 7 bases from J, the junction contained 14 bases not matched to a gene. The CDR3 is made up of 16 amino acids. CDR1 is SGHTS, CDR2 YDEGEE, per germline. The CDR3 DNA reads TGTGCCAGCAGCTCGATCCCAGGACAGGGAGGTCCTGGCTACACCTTC. This encodes CASSSIPGQGGPGYTF.

This clonotype was picked up one time. V is TRBV25-1 and J is TRBJ1-3; 7 nucleotides match TRBD1. V dropped 6 bases and J dropped 4; count of bases not matched to a gene: 6. The length of the CDR3 is 14 residues. Germline loops: CDR1 MGHDK, CDR2 SYGVNS. DNA for the CDR3: TGTGCCAGCAGCCGTGTAGGGGGCGGAAACACCATATATTTT. Protein: CASSRVGGGNTIYF.

The V and J genes are TRBV7-2 and TRBJ1-1, with a weak D call TRBD1 (6 bases). Germline V gene data show CDR1 as SGHTA and CDR2 as FQGNSA. CDR3 length: 17 residues. Trimming left V 5 bases short and J 1 base short, with 20 bases between. The CDR3 region is CASSSRPGHVPNTEAFF. Here the CDR3 DNA reads TGTGCCAGCAGCAGCAGGCCGGGACACGTACCGAACACTGAAGCTTTCTTT.